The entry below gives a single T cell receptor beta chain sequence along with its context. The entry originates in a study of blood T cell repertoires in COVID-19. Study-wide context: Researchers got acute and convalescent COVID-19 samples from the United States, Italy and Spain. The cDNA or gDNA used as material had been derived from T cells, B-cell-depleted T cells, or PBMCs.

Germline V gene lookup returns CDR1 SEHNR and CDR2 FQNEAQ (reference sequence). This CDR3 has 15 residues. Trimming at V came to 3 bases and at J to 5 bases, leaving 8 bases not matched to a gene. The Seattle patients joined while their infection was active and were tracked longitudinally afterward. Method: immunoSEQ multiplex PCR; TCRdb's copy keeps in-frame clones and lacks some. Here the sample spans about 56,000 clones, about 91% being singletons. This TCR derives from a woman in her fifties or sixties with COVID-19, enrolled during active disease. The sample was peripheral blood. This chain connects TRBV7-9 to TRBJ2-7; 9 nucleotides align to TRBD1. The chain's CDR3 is CASSFWDRANHEQYF. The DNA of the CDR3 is TGTGCCAGCAGCTTTTGGGACAGGGCGAATCACGAGCAGTACTTC.